What follows are 6 T cell receptor beta chains derived from one specimen sequenced in a study of a mutant IDH1 vaccine in newly diagnosed glioma. As to time point: week 11, during vaccination. What each vaccine dose contained was 300 ug of mutant IDH1 20-mer peptide, accompanied by topical imiquimod. No antigen is known for these receptors. Assay: immunoSEQ multiplex PCR; the TCRdb copy retains only in-frame clones and omits some. The sample carries under 55,000 clones, roughly 91% recorded once. Sequencing was performed on PBMCs, taken from a glioma patient whose treatment included an IDH1 peptide vaccine. The receptors derive from a man aged 50-59 years with glioma.

As to this clone: The junction and the germline gene differ at one end; a read error may be behind it. This chain connects TRBV7-7 to TRBJ2-5; D perhaps matches TRBD1 (6 bases). The CDR3 has 15 residues. Looked up from germline, CDR1 is SSHAT and CDR2 is FNYEAQ (reference sequence). As DNA, the CDR3 is TGTGCTAGCAGCTTAGCAGGGCAGGGGACGGAGACCCAGTACTTC. As protein: CASSLAGQGTETQYF.

The J gene is TRBJ2-7, the V gene TRBV27; D is unresolved. Deletions cut 2 bases from V and 2 bases from J, with 10 bases between. The germline V gene encodes CDR1 MNHEY and CDR2 SMNVEV (reference sequence). CDR3 length equals 14 residues. Here the CDR3 DNA reads TGTGCCAGCAGTTTAAGAGGCAAAACCTACGAGCAGTACTTC. Translation: CASSLRGKTYEQYF.

The rearrangement links TRBV29-1 to TRBJ2-5, with D maybe TRBD2 (6 bases). Trimming stripped 6 bases from V and 2 bases from J, with 16 bases between. The V gene's germline CDR1 is SQVTM and CDR2 ANQGSEA. This CDR3 region has 14 residues. The CDR3 nucleotides read TGCAGCGTCCGACCCCGGGACTCGCAAGAGACCCAGTACTTC. Its protein is CSVRPRDSQETQYF.

The chain joins TRBV6-5 to TRBJ1-2; TRBD1 matches 9 bases. This CDR3 has 13 residues. V shed 6 bases and J 6 bases; nucleotides not matched to a gene: 5. CDR1 is MNHEY, CDR2 SVGAGI, per germline. DNA of the CDR3: TGTGCCAGCAGGGGGACAGGGCGGCATGGCTACACCTTC. It specifies CASRGTGRHGYTF.

The CDR3 sequence: CASSYWDGKLFF. CDR3 coding DNA: TGTGCCAGCAGTTACTGGGACGGAAAACTGTTTTTT. The V gene is TRBV6-5, the J gene TRBJ1-4, with D possibly being TRBD1 (5 bases). The CDR3 is 12 residues long. CDR1 is MNHEY and CDR2 is SVGAGI in the germline V gene. Trimming took 1 base from V and 10 from J, leaving 7 bases between them.

The chain links TRBV4-1 to TRBJ1-6; possibly TRBD1 for D (5 bases). CDR1 is MGHRA and CDR2 is YSYEKL in the germline V gene. The CDR3 is 15 amino acids. V was cut by 4 bases and J by 7 bases, with 14 bases left in between. Written as DNA, the CDR3 is TGCGCCAGCAGCCCCCGAAGGGGTGAGAATTCACCCCTCCACTTT. Translated: CASSPRRGENSPLHF.